This paragraph reports one TCR beta chain. Its antigen remains undetermined. Qualities for individual bases were not recorded, and no much larger clone is one base off. TCRbeta CDR3 regions were amplified from genomic DNA by means of the immunoSEQ Assay, a bias-controlled multiplex PCR. The original pipeline was this. Nucleated cell counts per sample were estimated from amplification of reference gene primers within the assay. To quantify the absolute abundance of each unique TCRbeta CDR3 rearrangement, sequence reads were collapsed and filtered. For each sample, productive Simpson clonality was calculated by taking the square root of Simpson's diversity index across productive rearrangements. TCRdb provides this immuneACCESS table in a form limited to in-frame rearrangements. Some clones are lacking; in checked studies, under half of them reflect an unresolved V gene, and why the rest are absent is not known. The V and J calls and clone size come from that table; D and trimming were worked out from the DNA. For this sample the table gives 200,000 to 250,000 clones, of which about 84% were detected only once. The biggest ten clones account for over 5.5% of the sample.

This entry comes from a study of blood T cell repertoires in COVID-19 (TCRdb year 2020). About the investigation overall: The collaborator samples originated in the United States, Italy and Spain and spanned the acute and convalescent phases of COVID-19. The prospective study material was composed of cDNA or gDNA derived from T cells, B-cell-depleted T cells, or PBMCs. Subjects who had been exposed to COVID-19, were actively infected with it, or had recovered from it provided the deeply sampled blood TCRbeta repertoires that made up the dataset. A freely available public database, intended as a resource for researchers studying the immune response to SARS-CoV-2, is where the repertoires were released. The samples were drawn from two sources: the first 160 participants of the ongoing ImmuneRACE study, and 950 to 1,500 subjects contributed by 6 global collaborators. Sample metadata almost always included a de-identified subject ID, COVID-19 status, age in years and sex. Where HLA class I and class II types were available, the types were taken from metadata supplied by the sample provider, not from assay-based typing. Paper-wide results and their limitations: The amount of clinical and demographic metadata varied by source and participant and was provided uncurated.

The CDR3, from cysteine to phenylalanine, totals 16 residues. The sequence is cut down to CDR3 DNA, 48 bases in frame from base 1. Taken from the germline V gene, the CDR1 and CDR2 loops are SNHLY and FYNNEI. V is clipped by 5 bases and J by 0 bases, and the sequence between their germline boundaries is 14 bases long. In Seattle, one collaborating source enrolled patients while the infection was active and tracked those patients longitudinally over the course of disease. Whole blood was collected in K2EDTA tubes by collaborating institutions according to the institutions' own protocols. For TCRbeta analysis, collaborators shipped samples as frozen whole blood, isolated PBMCs, or DNA extracted from either of those sample types.

This clonotype was obtained from a woman of 80 years or more with COVID-19, enrolled during active disease. Sequencing used peripheral blood. The chain uses TRBV2 and TRBJ1-3, with the D gene not clear enough to name. CDR3 sequence: CASSSVQIFSGNTIYF. Read as DNA, the sequence is TGTGCCAGCAGTTCTGTCCAGATCTTCTCTGGAAACACCATATATTTT.